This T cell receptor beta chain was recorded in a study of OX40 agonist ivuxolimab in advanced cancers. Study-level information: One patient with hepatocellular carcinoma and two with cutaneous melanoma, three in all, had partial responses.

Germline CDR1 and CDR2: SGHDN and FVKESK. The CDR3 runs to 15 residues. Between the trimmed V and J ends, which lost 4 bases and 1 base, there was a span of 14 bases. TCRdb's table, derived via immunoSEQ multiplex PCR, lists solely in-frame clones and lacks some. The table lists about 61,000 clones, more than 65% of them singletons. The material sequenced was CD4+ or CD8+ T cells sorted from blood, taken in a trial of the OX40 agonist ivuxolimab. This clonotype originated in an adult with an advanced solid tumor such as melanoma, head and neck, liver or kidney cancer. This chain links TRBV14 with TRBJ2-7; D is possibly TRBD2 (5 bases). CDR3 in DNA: TGTGCCAGCAGCCTCGGTCGGAGAGGGTCCTACGAGCAGTACTTC. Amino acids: CASSLGRRGSYEQYF.